Following are 4 T cell receptor beta chains from one sample sequenced in a study of T cell responses to AZD1222 COVID-19 vaccine. Here immunoSEQ multiplex PCR was the method, and the copy in TCRdb shows in-frame clones only, minus some. The sample has about 180,000 clones; approximately 95% are singletons. The specimen was peripheral blood, collected 28 days after the second dose of the MenACWY control vaccine. These TCRs come from an adult who received the MenACWY meningococcal vaccine as a control.

V gene TRBV12-3 or TRBV12-4 combines with J gene TRBJ2-7, with no clear D. Trimming pared 3 bases from V and 4 bases from J, leaving 4 bases between. The length of the CDR3 is 11 residues. CDR3 in amino acids: CASSLEYEQYF. The CDR3, as DNA: TGTGCCAGCAGTTTGGAGTACGAGCAGTACTTC.

This chain links TRBV6-5 with TRBJ1-1; D remains ambiguous. Germline V gives CDR1 MNHEY, CDR2 SVGAGI. Trimming stripped 4 bases from V and 1 base from J, with 7 bases between. The CDR3 is 13 amino acids. CDR3 residues: CASSSAGNTEAFF. The CDR3 nucleotides read TGTGCCAGCAGTTCCGCGGGGAACACTGAAGCTTTCTTT.

The rearrangement joins TRBV7-8 to TRBJ1-2, with D possibly matching TRBD1 (5 bases). Germline V gives CDR1 SGHVS, CDR2 FQNEAQ. Trimming stripped 5 bases from V and 8 bases from J, with 9 bases between. The CDR3 consists of 11 residues. The DNA for the CDR3 is TGTGCCAGCAGCCCAGGGTTAGGCTACACCTTC. Its protein is CASSPGLGYTF.

V and J are TRBV15 and TRBJ1-1, with D possibly matching TRBD1 (5 bases). The CDR3 has 13 amino acids. Deletions cut 8 bases from V and 1 base from J, with 11 bases between. The V gene's germline CDR1 is LNHNV and CDR2 YYDKDF (reference sequence). Written as DNA, the CDR3 is TGTGCCACCTCCACCGGGGGGAACACTGAAGCTTTCTTT. It translates to CATSTGGNTEAFF.